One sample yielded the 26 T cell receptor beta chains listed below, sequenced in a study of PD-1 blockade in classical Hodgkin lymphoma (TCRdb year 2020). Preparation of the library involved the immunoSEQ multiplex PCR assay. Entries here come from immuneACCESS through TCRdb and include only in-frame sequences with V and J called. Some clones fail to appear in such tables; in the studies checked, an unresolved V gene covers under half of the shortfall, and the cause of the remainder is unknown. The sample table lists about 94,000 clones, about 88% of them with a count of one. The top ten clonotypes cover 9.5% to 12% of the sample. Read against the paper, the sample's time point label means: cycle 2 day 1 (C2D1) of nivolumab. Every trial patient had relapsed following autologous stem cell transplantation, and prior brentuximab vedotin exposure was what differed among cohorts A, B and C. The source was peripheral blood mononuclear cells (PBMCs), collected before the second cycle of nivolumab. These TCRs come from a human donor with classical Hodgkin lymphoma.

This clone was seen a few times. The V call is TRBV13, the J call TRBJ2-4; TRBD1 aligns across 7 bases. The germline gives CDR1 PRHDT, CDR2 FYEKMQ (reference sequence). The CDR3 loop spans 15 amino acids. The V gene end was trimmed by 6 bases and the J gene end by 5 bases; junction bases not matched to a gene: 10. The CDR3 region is CASRDLDRVENIQYF. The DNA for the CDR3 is TGTGCCAGCAGGGATCTCGACAGGGTAGAAAACATTCAGTACTTC.

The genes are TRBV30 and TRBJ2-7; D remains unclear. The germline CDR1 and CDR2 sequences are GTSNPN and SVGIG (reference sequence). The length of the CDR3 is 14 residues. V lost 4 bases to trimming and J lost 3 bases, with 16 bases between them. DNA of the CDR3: TGTGCCTGGATGCGTTCTCCCTTTTACTACGAGCAGTACTTC. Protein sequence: CAWMRSPFYYEQYF.

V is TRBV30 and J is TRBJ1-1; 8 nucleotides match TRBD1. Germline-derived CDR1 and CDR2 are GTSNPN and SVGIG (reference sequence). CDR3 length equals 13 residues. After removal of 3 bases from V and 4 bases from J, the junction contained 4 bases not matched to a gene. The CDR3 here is CAWRGTGGTEAFF. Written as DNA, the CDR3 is TGTGCCTGGAGGGGGACAGGCGGCACTGAAGCTTTCTTT.

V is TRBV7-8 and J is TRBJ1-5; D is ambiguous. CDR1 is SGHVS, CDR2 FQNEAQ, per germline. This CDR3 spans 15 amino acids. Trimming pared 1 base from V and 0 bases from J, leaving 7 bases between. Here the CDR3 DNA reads TGTGCCAGCAGCTTAGGCCAGTATAGCAATCAGCCCCAGCATTTT. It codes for CASSLGQYSNQPQHF.

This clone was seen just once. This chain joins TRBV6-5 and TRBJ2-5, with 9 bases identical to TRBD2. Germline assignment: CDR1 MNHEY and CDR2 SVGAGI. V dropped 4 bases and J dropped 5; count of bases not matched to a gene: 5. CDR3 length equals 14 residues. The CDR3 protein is CASSFVAGDETQYF. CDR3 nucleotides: TGTGCCAGCAGTTTCGTAGCGGGGGACGAGACCCAGTACTTC.

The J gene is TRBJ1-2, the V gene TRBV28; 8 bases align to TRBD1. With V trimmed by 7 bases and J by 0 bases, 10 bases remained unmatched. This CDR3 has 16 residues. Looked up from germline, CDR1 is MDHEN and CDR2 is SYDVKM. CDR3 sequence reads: CASTPQGAVANYGYTF. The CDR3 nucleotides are TGTGCCAGCACTCCTCAGGGGGCCGTCGCTAACTATGGCTACACCTTC.

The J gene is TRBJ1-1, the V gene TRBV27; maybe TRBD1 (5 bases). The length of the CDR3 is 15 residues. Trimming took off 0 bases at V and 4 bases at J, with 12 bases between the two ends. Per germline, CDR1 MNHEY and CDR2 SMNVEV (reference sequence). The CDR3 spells CASSLSWGVSTEAFF. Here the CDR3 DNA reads TGTGCCAGCAGTTTATCGTGGGGGGTGAGCACTGAAGCTTTCTTT.

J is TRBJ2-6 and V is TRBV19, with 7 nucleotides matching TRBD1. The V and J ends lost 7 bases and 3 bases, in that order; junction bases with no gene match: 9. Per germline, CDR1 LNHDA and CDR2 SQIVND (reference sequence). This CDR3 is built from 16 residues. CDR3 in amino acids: CASTTQGIGGANVLTF. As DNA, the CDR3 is TGTGCCAGTACCACACAGGGGATCGGTGGGGCCAACGTCCTGACTTTC.

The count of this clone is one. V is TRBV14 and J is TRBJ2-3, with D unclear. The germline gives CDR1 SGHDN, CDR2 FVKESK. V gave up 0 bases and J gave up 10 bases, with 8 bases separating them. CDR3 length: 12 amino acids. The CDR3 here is CASSQDRMAQYF. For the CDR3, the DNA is TGTGCCAGCAGCCAAGACAGGATGGCGCAGTATTTT. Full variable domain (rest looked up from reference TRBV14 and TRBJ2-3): EAGVTQFPSHSVIEKGQTVTLRCDPISGHDNLYWYRRVMGKEIKFLLHFVKESKQDESGMPNNRFLAERTGGTYSTLKVQPAELEDSGVYFCASSQDRMAQYFGPGTRLTVL.

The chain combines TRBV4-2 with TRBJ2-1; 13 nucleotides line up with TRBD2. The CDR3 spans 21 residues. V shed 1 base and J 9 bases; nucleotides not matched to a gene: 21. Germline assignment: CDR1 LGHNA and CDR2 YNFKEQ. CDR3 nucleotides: TGTGCCAGCAGCCAAGTCTGGTACCGGACTAGCGGGGGACTAGATGGAGGTGAGCAGTTCTTC. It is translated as CASSQVWYRTSGGLDGGEQFF.

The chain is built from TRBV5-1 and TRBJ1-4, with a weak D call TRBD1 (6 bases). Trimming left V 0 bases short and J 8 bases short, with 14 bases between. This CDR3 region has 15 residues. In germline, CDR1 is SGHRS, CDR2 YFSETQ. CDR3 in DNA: TGCGCCAGCAGCTTGGTGTGGGGGGCTGGGGAAAAACTGTTTTTT. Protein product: CASSLVWGAGEKLFF.

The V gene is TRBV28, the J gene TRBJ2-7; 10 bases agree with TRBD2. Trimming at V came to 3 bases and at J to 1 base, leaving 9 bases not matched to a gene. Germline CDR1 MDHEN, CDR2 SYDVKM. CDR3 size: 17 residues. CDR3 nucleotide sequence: TGTGCCAGCAGTTTCCACTTAGCGGGAGGAAGATCCTACGAGCAGTACTTC. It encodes CASSFHLAGGRSYEQYF.

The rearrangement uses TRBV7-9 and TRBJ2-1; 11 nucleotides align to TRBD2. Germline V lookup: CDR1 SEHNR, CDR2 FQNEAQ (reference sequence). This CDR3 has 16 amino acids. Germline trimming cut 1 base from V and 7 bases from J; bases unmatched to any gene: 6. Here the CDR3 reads CASSLGSGRAENEQFF. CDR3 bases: TGTGCCAGCAGCTTAGGTAGCGGGAGGGCCGAAAATGAGCAGTTCTTC.

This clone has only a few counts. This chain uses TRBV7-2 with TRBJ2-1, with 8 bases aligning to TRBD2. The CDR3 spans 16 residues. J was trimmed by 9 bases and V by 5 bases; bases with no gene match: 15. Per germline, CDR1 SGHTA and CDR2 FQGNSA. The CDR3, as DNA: TGTGCCAGCAGCGTACAGACCGGGACTAGTTTTATTGAGCAGTTCTTC. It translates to CASSVQTGTSFIEQFF.

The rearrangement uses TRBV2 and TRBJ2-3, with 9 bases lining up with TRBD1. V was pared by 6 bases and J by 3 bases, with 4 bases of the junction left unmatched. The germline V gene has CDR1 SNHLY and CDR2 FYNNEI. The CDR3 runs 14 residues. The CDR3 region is CASRGQGWTDTQYF. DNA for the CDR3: TGTGCCAGCAGGGGACAGGGATGGACAGATACGCAGTATTTT.

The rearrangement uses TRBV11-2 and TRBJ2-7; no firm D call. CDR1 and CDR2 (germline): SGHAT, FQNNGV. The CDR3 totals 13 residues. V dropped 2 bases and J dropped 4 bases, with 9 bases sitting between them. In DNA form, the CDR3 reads TGTGCCAGCAGCTTAATAGGCCCTTACGAGCAGTACTTC. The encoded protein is CASSLIGPYEQYF.

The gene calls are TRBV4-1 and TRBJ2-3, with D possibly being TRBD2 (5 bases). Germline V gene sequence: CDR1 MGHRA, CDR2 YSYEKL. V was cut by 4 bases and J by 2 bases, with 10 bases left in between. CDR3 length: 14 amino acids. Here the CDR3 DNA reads TGCGCCAGCAGCCCTGGACTCTTCACAGATACGCAGTATTTT. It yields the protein CASSPGLFTDTQYF.

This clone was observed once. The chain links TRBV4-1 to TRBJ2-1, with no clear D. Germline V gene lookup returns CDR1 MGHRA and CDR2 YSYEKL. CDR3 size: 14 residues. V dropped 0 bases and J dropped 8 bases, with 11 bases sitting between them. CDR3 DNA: TGCGCCAGCAGCCAAGATCCCACCCGCGATGAGCAGTTCTTC. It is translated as CASSQDPTRDEQFF.

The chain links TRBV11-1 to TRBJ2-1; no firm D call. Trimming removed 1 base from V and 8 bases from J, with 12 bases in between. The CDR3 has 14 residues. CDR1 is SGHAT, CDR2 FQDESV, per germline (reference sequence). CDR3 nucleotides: TGTGCCAGCAGCTTAGGTGGCGGAAGTGATGAGCAGTTCTTC. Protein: CASSLGGGSDEQFF.

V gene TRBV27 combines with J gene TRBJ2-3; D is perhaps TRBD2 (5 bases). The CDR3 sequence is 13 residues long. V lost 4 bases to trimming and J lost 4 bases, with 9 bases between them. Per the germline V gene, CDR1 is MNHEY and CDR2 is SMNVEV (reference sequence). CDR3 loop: CASSWSAADTQYF. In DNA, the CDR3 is TGTGCCAGCAGTTGGTCAGCGGCAGATACGCAGTATTTT.

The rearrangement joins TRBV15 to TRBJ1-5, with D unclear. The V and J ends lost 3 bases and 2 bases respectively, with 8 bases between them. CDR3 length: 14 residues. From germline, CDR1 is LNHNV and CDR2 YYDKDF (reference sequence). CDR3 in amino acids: CATSSAGGNQPQHF. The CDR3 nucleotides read TGTGCCACCAGCAGCGCGGGAGGCAATCAGCCCCAGCATTTT.

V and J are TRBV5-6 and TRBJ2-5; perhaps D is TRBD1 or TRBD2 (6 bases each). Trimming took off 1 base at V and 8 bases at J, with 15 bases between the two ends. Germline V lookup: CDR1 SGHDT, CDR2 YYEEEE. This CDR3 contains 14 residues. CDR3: CASSLWDRGDTQYF. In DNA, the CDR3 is TGTGCCAGCAGCTTGTGGGATAGGGGGGATACCCAGTACTTC.

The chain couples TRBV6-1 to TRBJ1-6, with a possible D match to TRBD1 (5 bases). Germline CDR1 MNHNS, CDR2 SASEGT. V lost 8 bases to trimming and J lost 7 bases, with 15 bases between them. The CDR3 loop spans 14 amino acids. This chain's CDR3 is CASFLGGGNSPLHF. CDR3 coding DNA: TGTGCCAGCTTTCTCGGGGGAGGCAATTCACCCCTCCACTTT.

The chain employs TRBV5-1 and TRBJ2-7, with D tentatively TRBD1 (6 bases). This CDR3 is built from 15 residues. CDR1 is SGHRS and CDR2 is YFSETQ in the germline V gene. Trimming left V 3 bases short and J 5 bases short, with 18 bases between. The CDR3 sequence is CASSSIPNRQDEQYF. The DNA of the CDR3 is TGCGCCAGCAGCTCAATACCTAACCGACAGGACGAGCAGTACTTC.

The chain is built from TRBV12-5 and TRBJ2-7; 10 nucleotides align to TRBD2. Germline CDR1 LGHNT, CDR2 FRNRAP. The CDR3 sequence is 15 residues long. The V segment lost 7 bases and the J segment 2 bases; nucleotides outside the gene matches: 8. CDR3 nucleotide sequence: TGTGCTAGTGCCCTGGGACTAGCGCAACCCTACGAGCAGTACTTC. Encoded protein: CASALGLAQPYEQYF.

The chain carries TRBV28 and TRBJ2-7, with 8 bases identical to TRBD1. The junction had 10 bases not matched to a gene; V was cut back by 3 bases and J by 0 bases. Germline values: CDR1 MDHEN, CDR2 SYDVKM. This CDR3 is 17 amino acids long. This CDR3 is CASSFTWDRPYSYEQYF. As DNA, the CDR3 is TGTGCCAGCAGTTTTACATGGGACAGGCCCTACTCCTACGAGCAGTACTTC. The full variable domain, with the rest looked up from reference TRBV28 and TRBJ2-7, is DVKVTQSSRYLVKRTGEKVFLECVQDMDHENMFWYRQDPGLGLRLIYFSYDVKMKEKGDIPEGYSVSREKKERFSLILESASTNQTSMYLCASSFTWDRPYSYEQYFGPGTRLTVT.